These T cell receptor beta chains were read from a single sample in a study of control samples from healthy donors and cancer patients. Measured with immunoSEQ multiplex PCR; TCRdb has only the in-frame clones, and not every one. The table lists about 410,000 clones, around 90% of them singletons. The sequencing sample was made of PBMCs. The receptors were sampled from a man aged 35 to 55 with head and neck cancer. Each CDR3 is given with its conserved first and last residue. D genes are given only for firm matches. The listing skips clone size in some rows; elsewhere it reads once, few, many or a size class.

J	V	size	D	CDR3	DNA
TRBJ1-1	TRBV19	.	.	CASSTGVRTEAFF	TGTGCCAGTAGTACAGGGGTGCGCACTGAAGCTTTCTTT
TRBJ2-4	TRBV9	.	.	CASSVGDGVAKNIQYF	TGTGCCAGCAGCGTCGGTGATGGGGTAGCCAAAAACATTCAGTACTTC
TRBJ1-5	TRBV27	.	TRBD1	CASSLQGQGPYFNQPQHF	TGTGCCAGCAGTTTACAGGGACAGGGCCCCTACTTCAATCAGCCCCAGCATTTT
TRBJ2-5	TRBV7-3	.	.	CASSLQASTWETQYF	TGTGCCAGCAGCTTACAGGCTAGCACGTGGGAGACCCAGTACTTC
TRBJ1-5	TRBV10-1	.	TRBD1	CASSDTGDQPQHF	TGCGCCAGCAGTGATACAGGGGATCAGCCCCAGCATTTT
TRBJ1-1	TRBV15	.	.	CATSPPVGRETEAFF	TGTGCCACCAGCCCACCCGTGGGGCGGGAGACTGAAGCTTTCTTT
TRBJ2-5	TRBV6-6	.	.	CASSYPQTIQETQYF	TGTGCCAGCAGTTACCCTCAAACTATCCAAGAGACCCAGTACTTC
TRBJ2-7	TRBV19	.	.	CASSMGDALGGYEQYF	TGTGCCAGTAGTATGGGGGACGCCCTAGGAGGCTACGAGCAGTACTTC
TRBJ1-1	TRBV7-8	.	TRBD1	CASSLTQGIEAFF	TGTGCCAGCAGCTTGACACAGGGGATTGAAGCTTTCTTT
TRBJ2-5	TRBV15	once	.	CATSRDERETQYF	TGTGCCACCAGCAGAGATGAAAGAGAGACCCAGTACTTC
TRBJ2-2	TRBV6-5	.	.	CASSYVVGTGELFF	TGTGCCAGCAGTTACGTGGTGGGGACCGGGGAGCTGTTTTTT
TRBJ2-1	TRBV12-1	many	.	CASSPRTSGAYNEQFF	TGTGCCAGCAGCCCCAGGACTAGCGGAGCCTACAATGAGCAGTTCTTC
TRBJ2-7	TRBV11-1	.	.	CASSFDRSYEQYF	TGTGCCAGCAGTTTCGACAGATCCTACGAGCAGTACTTC
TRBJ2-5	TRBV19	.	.	CASNGGRGNQETQYF	TGTGCCAGTAACGGGGGGCGGGGGAACCAAGAGACCCAGTACTTC
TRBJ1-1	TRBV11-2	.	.	CASSLGRWEELNTEAFF	TGTGCCAGCAGCTTAGGGAGGTGGGAGGAATTGAACACTGAAGCTTTCTTT
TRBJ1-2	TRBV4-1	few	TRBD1	CASSQVQGVDGYTF	TGCGCCAGCAGCCAAGTACAGGGGGTAGATGGCTACACCTTC
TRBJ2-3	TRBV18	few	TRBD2	CASSPETGGSTDTQYF	TGTGCCAGCTCACCCGAGACGGGGGGTAGCACAGATACGCAGTATTTT
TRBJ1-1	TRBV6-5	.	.	CASSQLREHTGGFF	TGTGCCAGCAGCCAATTAAGGGAACACACCGGGGGGTTCTTT
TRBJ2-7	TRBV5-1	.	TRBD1	CASSLAGQGSSYEQYF	TGCGCCAGCAGCTTGGCCGGACAGGGTTCATCCTACGAGCAGTACTTC
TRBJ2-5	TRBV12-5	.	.	CASGLTSTVLGTQYF	TGTGCTAGTGGTTTGACCTCGACAGTTTTAGGGACCCAGTACTTC
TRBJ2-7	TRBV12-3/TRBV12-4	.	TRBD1	CASSDRGLNEQYF	TGTGCCAGCAGCGACAGGGGGCTGAACGAGCAGTACTTC
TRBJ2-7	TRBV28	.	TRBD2	CASSLSELAGGLTYEQYF	TGTGCCAGCAGTTTAAGCGAACTAGCGGGGGGCCTAACCTACGAGCAGTACTTC